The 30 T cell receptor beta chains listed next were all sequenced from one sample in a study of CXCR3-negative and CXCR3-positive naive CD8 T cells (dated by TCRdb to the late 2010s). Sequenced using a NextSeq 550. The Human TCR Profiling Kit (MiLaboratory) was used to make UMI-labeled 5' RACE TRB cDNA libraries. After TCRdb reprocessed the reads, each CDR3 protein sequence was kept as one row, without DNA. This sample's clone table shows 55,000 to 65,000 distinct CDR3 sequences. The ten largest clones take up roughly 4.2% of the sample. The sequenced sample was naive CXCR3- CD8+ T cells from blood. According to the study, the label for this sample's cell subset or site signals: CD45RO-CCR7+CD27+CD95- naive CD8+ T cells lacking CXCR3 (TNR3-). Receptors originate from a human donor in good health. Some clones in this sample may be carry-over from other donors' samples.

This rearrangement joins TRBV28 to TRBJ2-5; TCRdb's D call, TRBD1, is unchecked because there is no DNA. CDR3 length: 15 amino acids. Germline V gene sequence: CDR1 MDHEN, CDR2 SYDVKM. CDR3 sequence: CASSPRTGGSETQYF. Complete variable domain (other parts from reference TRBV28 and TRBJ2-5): DVKVTQSSRYLVKRTGEKVFLECVQDMDHENMFWYRQDPGLGLRLIYFSYDVKMKEKGDIPEGYSVSREKKERFSLILESASTNQTSMYLCASSPRTGGSETQYFGPGTRLLVL.

The CDR3 sequence is CATSTGDGEQFF. The J gene is TRBJ2-1, the V gene TRBV15; the TCRdb call, TRBD2, lacks DNA for checking. The CDR3 runs 12 residues. Germline V CDR1 and CDR2: LNHNV, YYDKDF (reference sequence).

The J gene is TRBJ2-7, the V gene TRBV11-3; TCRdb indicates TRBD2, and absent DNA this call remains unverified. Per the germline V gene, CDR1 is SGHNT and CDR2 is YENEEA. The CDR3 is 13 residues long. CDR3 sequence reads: CASSPPAGREQYF.

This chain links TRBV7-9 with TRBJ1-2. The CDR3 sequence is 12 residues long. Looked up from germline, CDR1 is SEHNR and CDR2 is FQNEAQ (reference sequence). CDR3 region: CASSLAGRNYTF. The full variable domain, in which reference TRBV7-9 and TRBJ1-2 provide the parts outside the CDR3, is DTGVSQNPRHKITKRGQNVTFRCDPISEHNRLYWYRQTLGQGPEFLTYFQNEAQLEKSRLLSDRFSAERPKGSFSTLEIQRTEQGDSAMYLCASSLAGRNYTFGSGTRLTVV.

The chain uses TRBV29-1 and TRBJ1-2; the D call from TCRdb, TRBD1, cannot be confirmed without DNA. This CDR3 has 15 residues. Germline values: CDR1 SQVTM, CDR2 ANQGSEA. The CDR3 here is CSVEDPATGSHGYTF.

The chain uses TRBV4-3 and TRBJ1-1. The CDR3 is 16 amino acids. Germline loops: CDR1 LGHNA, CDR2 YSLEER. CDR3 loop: CASSEGVGAVLTEAFF.

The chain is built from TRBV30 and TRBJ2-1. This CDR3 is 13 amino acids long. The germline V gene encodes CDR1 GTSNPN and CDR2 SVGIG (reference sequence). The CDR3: CAWSGDPYNEQFF.

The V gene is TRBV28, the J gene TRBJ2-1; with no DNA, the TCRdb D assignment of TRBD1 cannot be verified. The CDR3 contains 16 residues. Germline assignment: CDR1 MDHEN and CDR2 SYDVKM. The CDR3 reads CASSPTGENSYNEQFF. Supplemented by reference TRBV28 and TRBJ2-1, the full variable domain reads DVKVTQSSRYLVKRTGEKVFLECVQDMDHENMFWYRQDPGLGLRLIYFSYDVKMKEKGDIPEGYSVSREKKERFSLILESASTNQTSMYLCASSPTGENSYNEQFFGPGTRLTVL.

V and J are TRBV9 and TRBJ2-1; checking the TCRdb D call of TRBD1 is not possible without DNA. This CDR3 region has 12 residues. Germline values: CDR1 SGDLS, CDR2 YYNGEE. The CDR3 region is CASSVLGGEQFF. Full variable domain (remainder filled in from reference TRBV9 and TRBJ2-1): DSGVTQTPKHLITATGQRVTLRCSPRSGDLSVYWYQQSLDQGLQFLIQYYNGEERAKGNILERFSAQQFPDLHSELNLSSLELGDSALYFCASSVLGGEQFFGPGTRLTVL.

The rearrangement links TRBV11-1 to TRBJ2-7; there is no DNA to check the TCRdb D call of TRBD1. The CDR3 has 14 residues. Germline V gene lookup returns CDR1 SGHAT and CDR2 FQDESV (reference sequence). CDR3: CASSLEGTLLEQYF.

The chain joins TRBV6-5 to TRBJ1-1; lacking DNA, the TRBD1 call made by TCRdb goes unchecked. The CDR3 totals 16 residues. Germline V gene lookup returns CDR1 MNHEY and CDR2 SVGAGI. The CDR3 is CASSYGGGAGNTEAFF.

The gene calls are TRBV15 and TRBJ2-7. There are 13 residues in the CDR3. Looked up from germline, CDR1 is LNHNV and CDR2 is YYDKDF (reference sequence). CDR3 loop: CATSRYTYYEQYF.

The CDR3 reads CASSWEGGYEQYF. The genes are TRBV27 and TRBJ2-7; the TCRdb call, TRBD1, lacks DNA for checking. The CDR3 totals 13 residues. Germline values: CDR1 MNHEY, CDR2 SMNVEV (reference sequence).

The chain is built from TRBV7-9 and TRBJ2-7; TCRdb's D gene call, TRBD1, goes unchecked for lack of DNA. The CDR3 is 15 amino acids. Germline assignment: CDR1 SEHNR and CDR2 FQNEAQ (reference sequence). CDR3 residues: CASSFLRTGSDEQYF.

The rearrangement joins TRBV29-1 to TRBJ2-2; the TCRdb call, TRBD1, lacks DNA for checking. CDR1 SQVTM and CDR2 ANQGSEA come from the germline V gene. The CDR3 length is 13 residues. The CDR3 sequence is CSVELAGAGELFF.

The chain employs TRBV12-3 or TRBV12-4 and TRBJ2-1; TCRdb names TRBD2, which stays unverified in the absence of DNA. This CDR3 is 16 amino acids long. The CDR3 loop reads CASSSDPGGEYNEQFF.

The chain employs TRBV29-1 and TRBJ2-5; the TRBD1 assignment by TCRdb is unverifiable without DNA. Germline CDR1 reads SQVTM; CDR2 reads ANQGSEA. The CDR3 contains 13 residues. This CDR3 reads CSVEERGWETQYF. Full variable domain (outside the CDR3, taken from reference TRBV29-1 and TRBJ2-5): SAVISQKPSRDICQRGTSLTIQCQVDSQVTMMFWYRQQPGQSLTLIATANQGSEATYESGFVIDKFPISRPNLTFSTLTVSNMSPEDSSIYLCSVEERGWETQYFGPGTRLLVL.

CDR3 sequence reads: CASSWTGNEQYF. The chain employs TRBV28 and TRBJ2-7; TCRdb indicates TRBD1, and absent DNA this call remains unverified. This CDR3 spans 12 amino acids. Germline loops: CDR1 MDHEN, CDR2 SYDVKM.

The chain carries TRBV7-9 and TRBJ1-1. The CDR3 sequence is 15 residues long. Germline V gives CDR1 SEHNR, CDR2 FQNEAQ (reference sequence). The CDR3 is CASSLGRLGGTEAFF.

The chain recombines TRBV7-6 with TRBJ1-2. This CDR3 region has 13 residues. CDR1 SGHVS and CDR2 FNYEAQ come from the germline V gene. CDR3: CASSLGPTYGYTF.

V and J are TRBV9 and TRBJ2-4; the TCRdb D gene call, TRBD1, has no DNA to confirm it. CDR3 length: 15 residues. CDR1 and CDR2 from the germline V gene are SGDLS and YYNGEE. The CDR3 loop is CASSVGAGAKNIQYF.

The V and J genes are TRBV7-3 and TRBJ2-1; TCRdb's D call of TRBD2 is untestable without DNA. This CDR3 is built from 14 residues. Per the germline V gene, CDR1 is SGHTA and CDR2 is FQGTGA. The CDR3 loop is CASSHPPRLNEQFF.

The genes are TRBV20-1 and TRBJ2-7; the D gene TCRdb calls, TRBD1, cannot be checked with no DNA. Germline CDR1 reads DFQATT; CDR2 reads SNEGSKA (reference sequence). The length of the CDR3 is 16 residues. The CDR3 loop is CSAREFPPPGGYEQYF.

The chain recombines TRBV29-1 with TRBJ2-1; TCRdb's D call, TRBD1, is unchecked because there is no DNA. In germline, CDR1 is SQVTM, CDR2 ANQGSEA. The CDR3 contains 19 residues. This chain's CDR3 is CSVEFGGGRSQISYNEQFF.

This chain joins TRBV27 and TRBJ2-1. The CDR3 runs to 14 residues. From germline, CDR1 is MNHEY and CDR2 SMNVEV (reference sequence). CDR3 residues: CASSLWTGYNEQFF.

The CDR3 is CASSLVAGADTDTQYF. V is TRBV7-9 and J is TRBJ2-3; TCRdb's D call, TRBD2, is unchecked because there is no DNA. CDR1 and CDR2 (germline): SEHNR, FQNEAQ (reference sequence). CDR3 size: 16 residues.

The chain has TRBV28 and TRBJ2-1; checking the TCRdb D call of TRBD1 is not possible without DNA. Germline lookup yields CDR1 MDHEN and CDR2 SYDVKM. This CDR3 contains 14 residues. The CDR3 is CASSQDRNYNEQFF.

CDR3 protein: CASSQVAQGANEQFF. J is TRBJ2-1 and V is TRBV4-3; there is no DNA to check the TCRdb D call of TRBD1. The CDR3 is 15 residues long. From germline, CDR1 is LGHNA and CDR2 YSLEER.

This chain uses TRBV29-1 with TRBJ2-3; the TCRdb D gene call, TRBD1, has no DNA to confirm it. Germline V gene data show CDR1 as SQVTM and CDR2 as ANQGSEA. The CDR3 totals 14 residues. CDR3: CSGARDSSTDTQYF.

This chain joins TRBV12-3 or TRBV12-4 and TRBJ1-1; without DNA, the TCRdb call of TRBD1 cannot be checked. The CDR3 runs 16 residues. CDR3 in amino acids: CASSRSGDIGKTEAFF.